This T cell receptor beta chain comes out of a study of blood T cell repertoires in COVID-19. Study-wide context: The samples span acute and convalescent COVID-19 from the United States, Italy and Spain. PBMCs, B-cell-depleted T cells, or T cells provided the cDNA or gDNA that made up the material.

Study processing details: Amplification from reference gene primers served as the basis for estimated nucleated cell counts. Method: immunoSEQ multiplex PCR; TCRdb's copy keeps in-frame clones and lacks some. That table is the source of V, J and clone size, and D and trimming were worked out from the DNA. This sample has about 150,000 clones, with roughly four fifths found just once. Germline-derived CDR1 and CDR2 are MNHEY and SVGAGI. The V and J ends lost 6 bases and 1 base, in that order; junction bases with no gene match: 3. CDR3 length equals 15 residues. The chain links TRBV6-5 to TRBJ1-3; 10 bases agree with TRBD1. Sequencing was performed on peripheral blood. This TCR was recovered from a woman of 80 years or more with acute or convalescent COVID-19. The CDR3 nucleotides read TGTGCCAGCAGGGGGACAGGGGTATCTGGAAACACCATATATTTT. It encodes CASRGTGVSGNTIYF.